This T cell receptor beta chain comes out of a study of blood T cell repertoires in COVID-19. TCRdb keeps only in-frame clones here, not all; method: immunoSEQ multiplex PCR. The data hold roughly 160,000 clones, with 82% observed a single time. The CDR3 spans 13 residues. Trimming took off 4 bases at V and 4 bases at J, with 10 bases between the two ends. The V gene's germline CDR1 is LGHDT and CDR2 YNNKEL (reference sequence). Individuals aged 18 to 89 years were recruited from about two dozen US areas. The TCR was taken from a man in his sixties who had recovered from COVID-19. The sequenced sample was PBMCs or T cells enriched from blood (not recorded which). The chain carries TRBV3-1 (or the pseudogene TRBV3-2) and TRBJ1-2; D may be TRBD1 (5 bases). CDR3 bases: TGTGCCAGCAGCCCTCCAGGGCGCTATGGCTACACCTTC. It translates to CASSPPGRYGYTF.